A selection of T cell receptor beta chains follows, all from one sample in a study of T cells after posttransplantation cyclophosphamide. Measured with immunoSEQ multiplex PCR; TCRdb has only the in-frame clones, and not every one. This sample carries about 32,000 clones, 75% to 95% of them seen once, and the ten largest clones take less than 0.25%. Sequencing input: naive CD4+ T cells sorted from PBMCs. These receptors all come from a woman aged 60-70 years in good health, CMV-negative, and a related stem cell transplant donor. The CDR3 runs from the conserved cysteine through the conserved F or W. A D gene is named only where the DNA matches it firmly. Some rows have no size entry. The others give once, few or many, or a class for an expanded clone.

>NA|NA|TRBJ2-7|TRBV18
CASSPPSIHEQYF
TGTGCCAGCTCACCACCTAGTATCCACGAGCAGTACTTC
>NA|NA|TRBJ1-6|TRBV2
CASSASRNSPLHF
TGTGCCAGCAGTGCGAGCCGTAATTCACCCCTCCACTTT
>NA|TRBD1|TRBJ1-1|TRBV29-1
CSVERTGTEAFF
TGCAGCGTTGAGAGGACAGGGACTGAAGCTTTCTTT
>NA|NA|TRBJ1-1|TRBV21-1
CASSKNTTGAKMNTEAFF
TGTGCCAGCAGCAAAAACACGACAGGGGCTAAAATGAACACTGAAGCTTTCTTT
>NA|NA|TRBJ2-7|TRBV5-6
CASRDTVKAGMQYF
TGTGCCAGCAGGGACACGGTGAAGGCCGGTATGCAGTACTTC
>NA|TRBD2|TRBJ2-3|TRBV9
CASSGSAGGGGNTQYF
TGTGCCAGCAGCGGATCGGCGGGAGGGGGTGGGAATACGCAGTATTTT
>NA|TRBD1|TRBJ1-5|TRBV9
CASSVQGDNQPQHF
TGTGCCAGCAGCGTACAGGGGGATAATCAGCCCCAGCATTTT
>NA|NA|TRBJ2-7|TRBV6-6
CASRGTAAYEQYF
TGTGCCAGCCGCGGAACGGCAGCCTACGAGCAGTACTTC
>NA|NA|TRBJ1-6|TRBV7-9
CASSSSGGGYNSPLHF
TGTGCCAGCAGCTCCTCGGGGGGGGGCTATAATTCACCCCTCCACTTT
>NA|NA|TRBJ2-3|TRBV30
CAWSGKGNRHRDTQYF
TGTGCCTGGAGTGGGAAGGGGAACCGCCATCGAGATACGCAGTATTTT
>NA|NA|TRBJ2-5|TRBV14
CASSQGVETQYF
TGTGCCAGCAGCCAAGGAGTAGAGACCCAGTACTTC
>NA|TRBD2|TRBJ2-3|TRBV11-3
CASSLQRGGHRGADTQYF
TGTGCCAGCAGCTTACAGCGGGGGGGCCATAGGGGCGCAGATACGCAGTATTTT
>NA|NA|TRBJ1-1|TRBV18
CASSRQSLNTEAFF
TGTGCCAGCTCACGACAGAGCTTGAACACTGAAGCTTTCTTT
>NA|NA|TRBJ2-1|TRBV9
CASSASLGGNEQFF
TGTGCCAGCAGCGCCTCCTTAGGGGGCAATGAGCAGTTCTTC
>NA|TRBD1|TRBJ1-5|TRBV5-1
CASSLTGDNQPQHF
TGCGCCAGCAGCTTGACAGGGGACAATCAGCCCCAGCATTTT
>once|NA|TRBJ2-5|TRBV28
CASSLQNLETQYF
TGTGCCAGCAGTTTGCAGAACCTAGAGACCCAGTACTTC
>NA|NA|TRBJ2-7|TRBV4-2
CASSQGAGVLYEQYF
TGTGCCAGCAGCCAAGGAGCGGGCGTGCTCTACGAGCAGTACTTC
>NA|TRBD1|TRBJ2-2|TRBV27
CASSLRQGLRGGELFF
TGTGCCAGCAGTTTACGACAGGGGCTCAGAGGCGGGGAGCTGTTTTTT
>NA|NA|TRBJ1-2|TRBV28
CASSIDRLANYGYTF
TGTGCCAGCAGTATAGACCGCCTAGCTAACTATGGCTACACCTTC
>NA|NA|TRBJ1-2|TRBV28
CASSPQGWYGYTF
TGTGCCAGCAGTCCACAGGGTTGGTATGGCTACACCTTC
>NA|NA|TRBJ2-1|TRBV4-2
CASSRPGREQFF
TGTGCCAGCAGCCGACCGGGTAGGGAGCAGTTCTTC
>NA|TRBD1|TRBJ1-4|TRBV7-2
CASSFGQVQEEKLFF
TGTGCCAGCAGCTTCGGACAGGTTCAGGAGGAAAAACTGTTTTTT
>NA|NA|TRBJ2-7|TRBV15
CATSRDRAQGSQDF
TGTGCCACCAGCAGAGATCGAGCACAGGGCTCCCAAGACTTC
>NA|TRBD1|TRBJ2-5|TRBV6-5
CASRPTGEETQYF
TGTGCCAGCAGACCTACAGGGGAGGAGACCCAGTACTTC
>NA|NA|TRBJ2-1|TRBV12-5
CASGLDGWGVSIF
TGTGCTAGTGGTTTGGACGGGTGGGGGGTTTCAATCTTC
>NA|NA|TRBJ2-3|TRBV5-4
CASSSRLGETDTQYF
TGTGCCAGCAGCTCCCGATTAGGGGAAACAGATACGCAGTATTTT
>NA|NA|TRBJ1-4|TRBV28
CASSFGGVREKLFF
TGTGCCAGCAGTTTTGGAGGGGTGAGGGAAAAACTGTTTTTT
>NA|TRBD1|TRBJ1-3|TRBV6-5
CASSLDRAAGNTIYF
TGTGCCAGCAGCTTGGACAGGGCAGCTGGAAACACCATATATTTT
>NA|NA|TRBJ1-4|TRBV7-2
CASSFPLGGTLREKLFF
TGTGCCAGCAGCTTTCCACTTGGCGGAACCTTACGGGAAAAACTGTTTTTT
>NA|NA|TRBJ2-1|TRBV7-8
CASRTQDEQFF
TGTGCCAGCAGGACTCAAGATGAGCAGTTCTTC